This TCR beta chain is drawn from a study of neurological immune-mediated disorders. TCRdb itself ran the 5' RACE reads through MiXCR, one entry per CDR3 protein. The sample holds about 95,000 distinct CDR3 sequences, roughly 4% seen once. This clonotype was picked up many times. There are 12 residues in the CDR3. Unmatched junction bases numbered 5, after V lost 7 bases and J lost 3 bases. Germline V lookup: CDR1 SQVTM, CDR2 ANQGSEA. The sequenced material came from PBMCs. This chain links TRBV29-1 with TRBJ1-1, with 7 bases matching TRBD1. This sequence was found in a woman under 30 with multiple sclerosis. CDR3 loop: CSGQGYDTEAFF. As DNA, the CDR3 is TGCAGCGGACAGGGTTATGACACTGAAGCTTTCTTT.